Shown below are 30 T cell receptor beta chains from a single sample sequenced in a study of T cell repertoires in cytomegalovirus infection. TCRdb redid the calling of the reads with MiXCR, one entry per CDR3 protein. The data show about 230,000 distinct CDR3 sequences, about 5.9% seen once. Specimen: PBMCs. The receptors originated from a human donor in good health (CMV status not recorded). Some clones in this sample may be carry-over from other donors' samples.

V is TRBV2 and J is TRBJ2-1; D possibly corresponds to TRBD2 (6 bases). Trimming left V 5 bases short and J 8 bases short, with 16 bases between. This CDR3 contains 14 residues. Looked up from germline, CDR1 is SNHLY and CDR2 is FYNNEI. Here the CDR3 DNA reads TGTGCCAGCAGTAGCGAGTCAGGGAGGCATGAGCAGTTCTTC. As protein: CASSSESGRHEQFF.

This clonotype showed up many times. The chain links TRBV28 to TRBJ2-1; TRBD1 agrees at 9 bases. Per the germline V gene, CDR1 is MDHEN and CDR2 is SYDVKM. This CDR3 spans 15 amino acids. V was clipped by 4 bases and J by 5 bases; unmatched bases: 6. CDR3 loop: CASSSDRGYHNEQFF. Here the CDR3 DNA reads TGTGCCAGCAGTTCGGACAGGGGATACCACAATGAGCAGTTCTTC.

In this sample, this clonotype turned up many times. The J gene is TRBJ2-2, the V gene TRBV6-2 or TRBV6-3; no definite D call. V shed 4 bases and J shed 7 bases, with 10 bases lying between them. The CDR3 has 13 residues. Germline loops: CDR1 MNHEY, CDR2 SVGEGT. For the CDR3, the DNA is TGTGCCAGCAGTTCCGCTCTATTCGGGGAGCTGTTTTTT. It specifies CASSSALFGELFF.

This clonotype came up many times. This chain connects TRBV6-2 or TRBV6-3 to TRBJ1-5; D is possibly TRBD1 (6 bases). The CDR3 runs to 14 residues. Per germline, CDR1 MNHEY and CDR2 SVGEGT. Trimming removed 6 bases from V and 4 bases from J, with 13 bases in between. The CDR3 here is CASRAQGLNQPQHF. The CDR3 bases are TGTGCCAGCAGGGCACAGGGATTGAATCAGCCCCAGCATTTT.

This clonotype has at least ten counts. J is TRBJ2-7 and V is TRBV7-2; TRBD1 might be the D (6 bases). CDR3 length: 14 residues. Germline V gene lookup returns CDR1 SGHTA and CDR2 FQGNSA. V was shortened by 1 base and J by 4 bases, with 11 bases between the two germline ends. The CDR3 is CASSLVSRGYEQYF. CDR3 in DNA: TGTGCCAGCAGCTTAGTGTCTAGGGGGTACGAGCAGTACTTC.

The chain links TRBV20-1 to TRBJ1-1; unclear D gene. Trimming shortened V by 0 bases and J by 3 bases, and 5 bases separated the two germline ends. The germline V gene has CDR1 DFQATT and CDR2 SNEGSKA (reference sequence). CDR3 length: 12 residues. This CDR3 is CSARDGYTEAFF. The CDR3 DNA reads TGCAGTGCTAGAGATGGGTACACTGAAGCTTTCTTT.

This clonotype was observed many times. The chain recombines TRBV20-1 with TRBJ2-7, with 10 bases lining up with TRBD2. Germline V gene sequence: CDR1 DFQATT, CDR2 SNEGSKA (reference sequence). J lost 5 bases, V lost 0 bases, and 7 bases had no gene match. This CDR3 region has 15 residues. DNA of the CDR3: TGCAGTGCTAGAGATATACTAGCGGGGCTCGACGAGCAGTACTTC. Translating it yields CSARDILAGLDEQYF.

In this sample, this clonotype turned up many times. The V gene is TRBV12-3 or TRBV12-4, the J gene TRBJ1-5; 7 bases align to TRBD1. The CDR3 is 15 residues long. After removal of 5 bases from V and 1 base from J, the junction contained 5 bases not matched to a gene. The CDR3 loop is CASSRQGGSNQPQHF. DNA of the CDR3: TGTGCCAGCAGTCGACAGGGTGGGAGCAATCAGCCCCAGCATTTT.

This clonotype appeared many times. This chain joins TRBV29-1 and TRBJ1-2; D is unresolved. V gave up 4 bases and J gave up 4 bases, with 13 bases separating them. CDR1 SQVTM and CDR2 ANQGSEA come from the germline V gene. The CDR3 covers 13 residues. CDR3 in DNA: TGCAGCGTTGCTGACCGGTCTCCCTATGGCTACACCTTC. It encodes CSVADRSPYGYTF.

At least ten counts were recorded for this clonotype. The gene calls are TRBV6-2 or TRBV6-3 and TRBJ2-7; TRBD2 matches at 8 bases. V shed 5 bases, J shed 2 bases, and the junction held 8 bases outside the gene matches. CDR1 is MNHEY, CDR2 SVGEGT, per germline. The CDR3 loop spans 15 amino acids. The CDR3 DNA reads as TGTGCCAGCAGTCACCATGGGACTAGAACCTACGAGCAGTACTTC. Translation gives CASSHHGTRTYEQYF.

This clonotype was seen many times. The chain recombines TRBV9 with TRBJ2-5; the match to TRBD1 covers 7 bases. There are 13 residues in the CDR3. Germline V gene sequence: CDR1 SGDLS, CDR2 YYNGEE. The V and J ends lost 4 bases and 4 bases, in that order; junction bases with no gene match: 4. The CDR3 protein is CASSYRGSETQYF. CDR3 in DNA: TGTGCCAGCAGCTACAGGGGCTCAGAGACCCAGTACTTC.

This clonotype showed up many times. The junction departs from germline at one end; a sequencing error may be responsible. V gene TRBV6-6 combines with J gene TRBJ1-1, with 7 bases aligning to TRBD1. Germline CDR1 reads MNHNY; CDR2 reads SVGAGI (reference sequence). The CDR3 contains 12 residues. This CDR3 is CASRQGNAEAFF. Here the CDR3 DNA reads TGTGCCAGCAGACAGGGGAACGCTGAAGCTTTCTTT.

The sample holds many counts of this clonotype. This chain uses TRBV7-2 with TRBJ1-6; 8 bases agree with TRBD1. The CDR3 runs 14 residues. In germline, CDR1 is SGHTA, CDR2 FQGNSA. After removal of 2 bases from V and 7 bases from J, the junction contained 1 base not matched to a gene. The DNA of the CDR3 is TGTGCCAGCAGCTTACAGGGGGCAAATTCACCCCTCCACTTT. This encodes CASSLQGANSPLHF.

The CDR3: CASSEFGQLKDTQYF. In DNA, the CDR3 is TGTGCCAGCAGTGAATTCGGCCAGCTTAAAGATACGCAGTATTTT. The chain has TRBV25-1 and TRBJ2-3, with D unclear. The V end was cut by 1 base, the J end by 5 bases, with 13 bases between. Germline CDR1 is MGHDK and CDR2 is SYGVNS. The CDR3 consists of 15 residues.

This clonotype was seen at least ten times. This chain links TRBV7-2 with TRBJ1-1, with a tentative D call TRBD1 (6 bases). V lost 3 bases, J lost 1 base, and 9 bases lay in between. The germline CDR1 and CDR2 sequences are SGHTA and FQGNSA. This CDR3 contains 14 residues. In DNA form, the CDR3 reads TGTGCCAGCAGCTTCGGGACATCGAACACTGAAGCTTTCTTT. Encoded protein: CASSFGTSNTEAFF.

The chain employs TRBV12-3 or TRBV12-4 and TRBJ1-5; 7 bases agree with TRBD1. Trimming cost V 1 base and J 2 bases; bases outside gene matches: 2. The CDR3 runs to 15 residues. The CDR3 loop is CASSLGGGGNQPQHF. The CDR3 DNA is TGTGCCAGCAGTTTAGGAGGGGGCGGCAATCAGCCCCAGCATTTT.

Details on this clonotype: A much larger clone lies a single base off, so this may be a read error. Here the CDR3 reads CNARDRYNEKLFF. DNA of the CDR3: TGCAATGCCCGAGACCGATATAATGAAAAACTGTTTTTT. J is TRBJ1-4 and V is TRBV20-1; D is uncertain. The germline V gene has CDR1 DFQATT and CDR2 SNEGSKA (reference sequence). The CDR3 is 13 residues long.

This clonotype was detected many times. The rearrangement joins TRBV28 to TRBJ2-5; 8 nucleotides agree with TRBD1. V was clipped by 3 bases and J by 2 bases; unmatched bases: 5. There are 15 residues in the CDR3. Germline CDR1 and CDR2: MDHEN and SYDVKM. CDR3 sequence (DNA): TGTGCCAGCAGTTTTAGGACAGGGAGGCAAGAGACCCAGTACTTC. The encoded protein is CASSFRTGRQETQYF.

The V and J genes are TRBV4-1 and TRBJ2-2, with 11 bases identical to TRBD2. This CDR3 contains 19 residues. The J segment lost 1 base and the V segment lost 4 bases, leaving 11 bases of the junction unmatched. Germline V lookup: CDR1 MGHRA, CDR2 YSYEKL. In nucleotides, the CDR3 is TGCGCCAGCAGCCGGGATTCCGGGACTAGCGGACGGAACACCGGGGAGCTGTTTTTT. The encoded protein is CASSRDSGTSGRNTGELFF.

This clonotype showed up many times. This chain uses TRBV23-1 with TRBJ1-5, with TRBD1 identical over 7 bases. TRBV23-1 is flagged as an ORF with uncertain function. Trimming removed 1 base from V and 7 bases from J; junction bases left unmatched: 13. The CDR3 totals 17 residues. CDR3 in DNA: TGCGCCAGCAGTCAATTATGGGGACAGTTGTGGGGACAGCCCCAGCATTTT. Translation gives CASSQLWGQLWGQPQHF.

This clonotype was seen ten or more times. For the CDR3, the DNA is TGTGCCAGCAGCCTACGGACAGGGAACAATCAGCCCCAGCATTTT. This gives the protein CASSLRTGNNQPQHF. This chain uses TRBV7-2 with TRBJ1-5, with 8 bases lining up with TRBD1. Per germline, CDR1 SGHTA and CDR2 FQGNSA. V dropped 5 bases and J dropped 3; count of bases not matched to a gene: 6. This CDR3 has 15 amino acids.

This clonotype was seen ten or more times. The chain combines TRBV18 with TRBJ1-5; perhaps TRBD1 as D (6 bases). Germline V gene data show CDR1 as KGHSH and CDR2 as LQKENI. V was pared by 6 bases and J by 4 bases, with 16 bases between. The CDR3 sequence is 15 residues long. The CDR3 sequence: CASSETGHLNQPQHF. CDR3 nucleotides: TGTGCCAGCTCTGAAACGGGACACCTTAATCAGCCCCAGCATTTT. The complete variable domain, with remaining parts taken from reference TRBV18 and TRBJ1-5, reads NAGVMQNPRHLVRRRGQEARLRCSPMKGHSHVYWYRQLPEEGLKFMVYLQKENIIDESGMPKERFSAEFPKEGPSILRIQQVVRGDSAAYFCASSETGHLNQPQHFGDGTRLSIL.

This clonotype occurred many times. The CDR3 DNA reads as TGTGCCAGCAGTTTCGGGGCTGCCCAGCCCCAGCATTTT. Its translation: CASSFGAAQPQHF. This chain links TRBV6-6 with TRBJ1-5, with D possibly TRBD1 on 5 matching bases. The CDR3 has 13 residues. V shed 4 bases and J shed 7 bases, with 11 bases lying between them. The V gene's germline CDR1 is MNHNY and CDR2 SVGAGI (reference sequence).

This clonotype was observed a few times. The gene calls are TRBV29-1 and TRBJ2-3; TRBD1 is a possible D gene (6 bases). CDR1 and CDR2 (germline): SQVTM, ANQGSEA. The CDR3 is 13 amino acids. V dropped 7 bases and J dropped 1 base, with 12 bases sitting between them. CDR3 DNA sequence: TGCAGCGGCAAAGAGGGGGGCACAGATACGCAGTATTTT. It yields the protein CSGKEGGTDTQYF.

This clonotype was observed many times. The chain employs TRBV25-1 and TRBJ2-6; D is ambiguous. The V end was cut by 9 bases, the J end by 4 bases, with 10 bases between. The CDR3 runs 13 residues. Germline assignment: CDR1 MGHDK and CDR2 SYGVNS. This CDR3 is CASVDAGANVLTF. For the CDR3, the DNA is TGTGCCAGTGTGGATGCCGGGGCCAACGTCCTGACTTTC. Looking up the rest from reference TRBV25-1 and TRBJ2-6 gives the full variable domain: EADIYQTPRYLVIGTGKKITLECSQTMGHDKMYWYQQDPGMELHLIHYSYGVNSTEKGDLSSESTVSRIRTEHFPLTLESARPSHTSQYLCASVDAGANVLTFGAGSRLTVL.

This clonotype occurred a few times. The genes are TRBV7-9 and TRBJ1-1, with D perhaps TRBD1 (6 bases). Trimming removed 4 bases from V and 5 bases from J, with 23 bases in between. CDR3 length: 17 amino acids. CDR1 and CDR2 (germline): SEHNR, FQNEAQ (reference sequence). The DNA for the CDR3 is TGTGCCAGCAGCTCAACTGAAACAGGGAGGATGGTGACTGAAGCTTTCTTT. Translation gives CASSSTETGRMVTEAFF.

The chain is built from TRBV12-5 and TRBJ2-7; D is ambiguous. There are 13 residues in the CDR3. Germline loops: CDR1 LGHNT, CDR2 FRNRAP. Trimming took off 2 bases at V and 1 base at J, with 6 bases between the two ends. The CDR3 bases are TGTGCTAGTGGTTTGATCGGTTCCTACGAGCAGTACTTC. Translated, it gives CASGLIGSYEQYF.

This clonotype was recorded at least ten times. The chain recombines TRBV12-3 or TRBV12-4 with TRBJ2-1; tentatively, D is TRBD2 (7 bases). This CDR3 is built from 14 residues. V was cut by 8 bases and J by 5 bases, with 16 bases left in between. The CDR3 is CASGRGGGDNEQFF. DNA of the CDR3: TGTGCCAGCGGTAGGGGGGGGGGCGACAATGAGCAGTTCTTC.

This clonotype was recorded at least ten times. The gene calls are TRBV5-1 and TRBJ2-5; 13 bases map to TRBD2. The V gene end was trimmed by 4 bases and the J gene end by 5 bases; junction bases not matched to a gene: 8. Germline CDR1 is SGHRS and CDR2 is YFSETQ. This CDR3 is built from 16 residues. The CDR3 loop is CASSPQTSGGWETQYF. CDR3 DNA: TGCGCCAGCAGCCCTCAGACTAGCGGGGGGTGGGAGACCCAGTACTTC.

This clonotype appeared many times. The CDR3: CASSYKRLAGAYEQYF. In nucleotides, the CDR3 is TGCGCCAGCAGCTACAAAAGACTAGCGGGAGCCTACGAGCAGTACTTC. This chain joins TRBV5-1 and TRBJ2-7, with 12 bases fitting TRBD2. CDR1 and CDR2 from the germline V gene are SGHRS and YFSETQ. This CDR3 is 16 amino acids long. V shed 3 bases, J shed 2 bases, and the junction held 6 bases outside the gene matches.